The 19 T cell receptor beta chains given below trace back to one sample, sequenced in a study of graft-versus-host responses after intestinal transplantation. These receptors have no identified antigens. TCRdb keeps only in-frame clones here, not all; method: immunoSEQ multiplex PCR. Among 65,000 to 90,000 clones listed, around 92% were seen once. Source: unstimulated CD8+ T cells sorted from spleen or lymph node cells, taken before transplant. The origin of the receptors is a human donor who was the organ donor for an intestinal transplant.

The table lists this clone with a count of one. This chain joins TRBV13 and TRBJ2-1, with 8 bases identical to TRBD2. V lost 1 base, J lost 5 bases, and 10 bases stayed unmatched. The germline gives CDR1 PRHDT, CDR2 FYEKMQ (reference sequence). This CDR3 region has 17 residues. DNA of the CDR3: TGTGCCAGCAGCTTAGCCCGAAGCGGGGGCGCGCACAATGAGCAGTTCTTC. The encoded protein is CASSLARSGGAHNEQFF.

The rearrangement joins TRBV4-1 to TRBJ1-2; D may be TRBD1 (5 bases). V lost 5 bases, J lost 0 bases, and 13 bases lay in between. Looked up from germline, CDR1 is MGHRA and CDR2 is YSYEKL. The CDR3 contains 15 residues. CDR3 bases: TGCGCCAGCAGCAGCACGACAGAAGCTAACTATGGCTACACCTTC. Translated: CASSSTTEANYGYTF.

This clone was seen a handful of times. The CDR3 spells CASSLGLEQYF. DNA of the CDR3: TGCGCCAGCAGCTTGGGTCTCGAGCAGTACTTC. The V gene is TRBV5-1, the J gene TRBJ2-5, with D unresolved. The J call may be mistaken, given a closer DNA end match to TRBJ2-7. This CDR3 is 11 amino acids long. Germline V lookup: CDR1 SGHRS, CDR2 YFSETQ.

CDR3 amino acids: CASSPYYRSSGNTIYF. CDR3 coding DNA: TGTGCCAGCAGCCCCTACTACAGGTCCTCTGGAAACACCATATATTTT. The V and J genes are TRBV5-6 and TRBJ1-3, with D possibly TRBD1 on 5 matching bases. V was cut by 4 bases and J by 0 bases, with 14 bases left in between. The CDR3 runs to 16 residues. The germline CDR1 and CDR2 sequences are SGHDT and YYEEEE.

The J gene is TRBJ2-7, the V gene TRBV19; 7 bases match TRBD1. Germline V gene data show CDR1 as LNHDA and CDR2 as SQIVND (reference sequence). With 2 bases clipped from V and 3 bases from J, the junction kept 7 bases outside the gene matches. The CDR3 contains 15 residues. CDR3 in amino acids: CASSITRDSFYEQYF. As DNA, the CDR3 is TGTGCCAGTAGTATAACCCGGGACAGCTTCTACGAGCAGTACTTC.

DNA of the CDR3: TGTGCCAGCAGTTTATGGAGCGGGCAACGCTACGAGCAGTACTTC. Amino acids: CASSLWSGQRYEQYF. V gene TRBV27 combines with J gene TRBJ2-7, with D perhaps matching TRBD2 (6 bases). The V end was cut by 1 base, the J end by 3 bases, with 13 bases between. The germline CDR1 and CDR2 sequences are MNHEY and SMNVEV (reference sequence). The CDR3 contains 15 residues.

This clone was recorded once. V and J are TRBV28 and TRBJ1-2, with a weak D call TRBD1 (6 bases). V was clipped by 6 bases and J by 0 bases, with 11 bases between them. The germline V gene has CDR1 MDHEN and CDR2 SYDVKM. The CDR3 length is 14 residues. The CDR3 protein is CASREDRANYGYTF. DNA for the CDR3: TGTGCCAGCAGGGAGGACAGAGCTAACTATGGCTACACCTTC.

The chain couples TRBV7-9 to TRBJ2-1, with 11 bases identical to TRBD1. The CDR3 totals 15 residues. After removal of 4 bases from V and 5 bases from J, the junction contained 4 bases not matched to a gene. The V gene's germline CDR1 is SEHNR and CDR2 FQNEAQ (reference sequence). CDR3 in amino acids: CASSSTDRGHNEQFF. CDR3 sequence (DNA): TGTGCCAGCAGCTCCACGGACAGGGGGCACAATGAGCAGTTCTTC.

The chain couples TRBV11-2 to TRBJ2-7; the D gene is possibly TRBD1 (6 bases). CDR1 and CDR2 (germline): SGHAT, FQNNGV. The V end was cut by 3 bases, the J end by 3 bases, with 15 bases between. CDR3 length: 15 amino acids. CDR3 region: CASSFYSGEHYEQYF. In DNA, the CDR3 is TGTGCCAGCAGCTTTTATTCAGGGGAGCACTACGAGCAGTACTTC. Together with reference TRBV11-2 and TRBJ2-7, the CDR3 gives the full variable domain: EAGVAQSPRYKIIEKRQSVAFWCNPISGHATLYWYQQILGQGPKLLIQFQNNGVVDDSQLPKDRFSAERLKGVDSTLKIQPAKLEDSAVYLCASSFYSGEHYEQYFGPGTRLTVT.

This sequence joins TRBV5-1 and TRBJ2-5; TRBD2 aligns across 7 bases. CDR3 length: 15 residues. CDR1 SGHRS and CDR2 YFSETQ come from the germline V gene. V was clipped by 4 bases and J by 2 bases; unmatched bases: 8. DNA for the CDR3: TGCGCCAGCAGCCACTGGGACTACCAGCAAGAGACCCAGTACTTC. Translating gives CASSHWDYQQETQYF.

The gene calls are TRBV9 and TRBJ2-1; 8 nucleotides align to TRBD2. The CDR3 contains 14 residues. The V and J ends lost 6 bases and 8 bases, in that order; junction bases with no gene match: 10. CDR1 is SGDLS and CDR2 is YYNGEE in the germline V gene. The CDR3 protein is CASNGGGSMDEQFF. In DNA form, the CDR3 reads TGTGCCAGCAACGGGGGGGGCTCCATGGATGAGCAGTTCTTC. The variable domain in full, completed from reference TRBV9 and TRBJ2-1, reads DSGVTQTPKHLITATGQRVTLRCSPRSGDLSVYWYQQSLDQGLQFLIQYYNGEERAKGNILERFSAQQFPDLHSELNLSSLELGDSALYFCASNGGGSMDEQFFGPGTRLTVL.

On this clone: Distinct nucleotide sequences in the sample also encode this CDR3. V gene TRBV19 combines with J gene TRBJ2-7; 8 bases agree with TRBD1. The germline gives CDR1 LNHDA, CDR2 SQIVND (reference sequence). The CDR3 spans 14 residues. J lost 4 bases, V lost 5 bases, and 7 bases had no gene match. CDR3 in DNA: TGTGCCAGTAGTGCAGGACAGGGAGGTTACGAGCAGTACTTC. This encodes CASSAGQGGYEQYF.

The chain is built from TRBV7-9 and TRBJ2-5, with D perhaps matching TRBD1 (5 bases). CDR1 SEHNR and CDR2 FQNEAQ come from the germline V gene (reference sequence). V lost 0 bases and J lost 1, with 9 bases in between. The CDR3 sequence is 15 residues long. The CDR3 spells CASSLASRAQETQYF. The CDR3 nucleotides are TGTGCCAGCAGCTTAGCATCCAGGGCCCAAGAGACCCAGTACTTC.

This clone was detected only a few times. This sequence joins TRBV5-1 and TRBJ2-2; TRBD2 aligns across 8 bases. The CDR3 sequence is 17 residues long. Germline CDR1 reads SGHRS; CDR2 reads YFSETQ. V was clipped by 1 base and J by 5 bases; unmatched bases: 10. CDR3 residues: CASSLPSAGGRTGELFF. CDR3 coding DNA: TGCGCCAGCAGCTTGCCCTCCGCGGGGGGTCGGACCGGGGAGCTGTTTTTT.

This sequence joins TRBV7-9 and TRBJ1-1; the D is unclear. The ends were cut back, 5 bases at V and 0 bases at J, with 7 bases in the middle. The germline V gene encodes CDR1 SEHNR and CDR2 FQNEAQ (reference sequence). This CDR3 has 13 amino acids. CDR3 sequence: CASSGELNTEAFF. CDR3 in DNA: TGTGCCAGCAGCGGGGAGTTGAACACTGAAGCTTTCTTT.

The table lists this clone with a count of one. V usage is TRBV12-5 and J usage is TRBJ1-1; 7 bases agree with TRBD1. Germline CDR1 LGHNT, CDR2 FRNRAP. The trim removed 2 bases at V and 0 bases at J, leaving 6 bases unmatched. This CDR3 has 16 residues. The CDR3: CASGLPTDRMNTEAFF. The CDR3 DNA reads TGTGCTAGTGGTTTGCCCACGGACAGGATGAACACTGAAGCTTTCTTT. Using reference TRBV12-5 and TRBJ1-1 for the parts outside the CDR3, the full variable domain is DARVTQTPRHKVTEMGQEVTMRCQPILGHNTVFWYRQTMMQGLELLAYFRNRAPLDDSGMPKDRFSAEMPDATLATLKIQPSEPRDSAVYFCASGLPTDRMNTEAFFGQGTRLTVV.

The chain links TRBV29-1 to TRBJ2-7, with 7 positions matching TRBD1. The CDR3 is 13 amino acids. Trimming cost V 3 bases and J 1 base; bases outside gene matches: 3. In germline, CDR1 is SQVTM, CDR2 ANQGSEA. The CDR3 is CSVETGHSYEQYF. CDR3 coding DNA: TGCAGCGTTGAGACAGGGCATTCCTACGAGCAGTACTTC.

In this sample, this clone turned up a few times. The chain recombines TRBV29-1 with TRBJ1-1; a possible D gene is TRBD1 (5 bases). CDR1 and CDR2 (germline): SQVTM, ANQGSEA. The CDR3 length is 15 residues. V lost 4 bases to trimming and J lost 0 bases, with 15 bases between them. The CDR3 DNA sequence: TGCAGCGTTGTTGGGGGAGGGGATTTGAACACTGAAGCTTTCTTT. Translation: CSVVGGGDLNTEAFF.

This clone was seen once. The chain employs TRBV9 and TRBJ2-3, with 9 bases matching TRBD1. Unmatched junction bases numbered 7, after V lost 4 bases and J lost 4 bases. Germline values: CDR1 SGDLS, CDR2 YYNGEE. CDR3 length equals 15 residues. CDR3 loop: CASSRGDREADTQYF. The CDR3 bases are TGTGCCAGCAGCCGTGGGGACAGGGAGGCAGATACGCAGTATTTT.